The sequence of this T cell receptor beta chain was determined in a study of T-cell reconstitution after alpha-beta-depleted transplantation in children. It was with unique molecular identifiers that the TCRbeta library was prepared. TCRdb re-called the PCR reads with MiXCR, one entry per CDR3 protein. The data hold over 150,000 distinct CDR3 sequences, with approximately 6.9% observed a single time. This clonotype was counted many times. Its antigen is unknown. Notes on the study in general: The study traced high day-60 TCRbeta diversity in some patients to surviving recipient T cells and thymic progenitors. The authors attributed T-cell counts and diversity one year after transplant mostly to newly produced T cells. At around two months after transplant, the alpha-beta T cells were reportedly derived from several hundred expanded clones that came from non-depleted graft cells.

The CDR3 is made up of 13 amino acids. The V and J ends lost 7 bases and 2 bases, in that order; junction bases with no gene match: 2. This material consisted of PBMCs, taken before TCRalphabeta/CD19-depleted stem cell transplant. The source of this sequence is a boy aged 2 to 9 with acute lymphoblastic leukemia, due to receive a stem cell transplant. The chain combines TRBV12-3 or TRBV12-4 with TRBJ2-1, with 7 bases that match TRBD2. CDR3 in amino acids: CASMGRAYNEQFF. In DNA form, the CDR3 reads TGTGCCAGCATGGGGAGGGCCTACAATGAGCAGTTCTTC.